Here is one TCR beta chain with its context. Germline V gene lookup returns CDR1 SNHLY and CDR2 FYNNEI. V was pared by 3 bases and J by 4 bases, with 3 bases of the junction left unmatched. This CDR3 comprises 14 residues. Generated by immunoSEQ multiplex PCR, the TCRdb table keeps only in-frame clones and is missing some. The sample carries fewer than 95,000 clones, around 87% recorded once. The sample comes from a study of control samples from healthy donors and cancer patients. This TCR was recovered from a woman aged 45-65 years in good health. This chain uses TRBV2 with TRBJ1-3; TRBD1 agrees at 7 bases. The specimen was blood. CDR3 coding DNA: TGTGCCAGCAGTGACAGGGGGTCGGGAAACACCATATATTTT. This translates into CASSDRGSGNTIYF.